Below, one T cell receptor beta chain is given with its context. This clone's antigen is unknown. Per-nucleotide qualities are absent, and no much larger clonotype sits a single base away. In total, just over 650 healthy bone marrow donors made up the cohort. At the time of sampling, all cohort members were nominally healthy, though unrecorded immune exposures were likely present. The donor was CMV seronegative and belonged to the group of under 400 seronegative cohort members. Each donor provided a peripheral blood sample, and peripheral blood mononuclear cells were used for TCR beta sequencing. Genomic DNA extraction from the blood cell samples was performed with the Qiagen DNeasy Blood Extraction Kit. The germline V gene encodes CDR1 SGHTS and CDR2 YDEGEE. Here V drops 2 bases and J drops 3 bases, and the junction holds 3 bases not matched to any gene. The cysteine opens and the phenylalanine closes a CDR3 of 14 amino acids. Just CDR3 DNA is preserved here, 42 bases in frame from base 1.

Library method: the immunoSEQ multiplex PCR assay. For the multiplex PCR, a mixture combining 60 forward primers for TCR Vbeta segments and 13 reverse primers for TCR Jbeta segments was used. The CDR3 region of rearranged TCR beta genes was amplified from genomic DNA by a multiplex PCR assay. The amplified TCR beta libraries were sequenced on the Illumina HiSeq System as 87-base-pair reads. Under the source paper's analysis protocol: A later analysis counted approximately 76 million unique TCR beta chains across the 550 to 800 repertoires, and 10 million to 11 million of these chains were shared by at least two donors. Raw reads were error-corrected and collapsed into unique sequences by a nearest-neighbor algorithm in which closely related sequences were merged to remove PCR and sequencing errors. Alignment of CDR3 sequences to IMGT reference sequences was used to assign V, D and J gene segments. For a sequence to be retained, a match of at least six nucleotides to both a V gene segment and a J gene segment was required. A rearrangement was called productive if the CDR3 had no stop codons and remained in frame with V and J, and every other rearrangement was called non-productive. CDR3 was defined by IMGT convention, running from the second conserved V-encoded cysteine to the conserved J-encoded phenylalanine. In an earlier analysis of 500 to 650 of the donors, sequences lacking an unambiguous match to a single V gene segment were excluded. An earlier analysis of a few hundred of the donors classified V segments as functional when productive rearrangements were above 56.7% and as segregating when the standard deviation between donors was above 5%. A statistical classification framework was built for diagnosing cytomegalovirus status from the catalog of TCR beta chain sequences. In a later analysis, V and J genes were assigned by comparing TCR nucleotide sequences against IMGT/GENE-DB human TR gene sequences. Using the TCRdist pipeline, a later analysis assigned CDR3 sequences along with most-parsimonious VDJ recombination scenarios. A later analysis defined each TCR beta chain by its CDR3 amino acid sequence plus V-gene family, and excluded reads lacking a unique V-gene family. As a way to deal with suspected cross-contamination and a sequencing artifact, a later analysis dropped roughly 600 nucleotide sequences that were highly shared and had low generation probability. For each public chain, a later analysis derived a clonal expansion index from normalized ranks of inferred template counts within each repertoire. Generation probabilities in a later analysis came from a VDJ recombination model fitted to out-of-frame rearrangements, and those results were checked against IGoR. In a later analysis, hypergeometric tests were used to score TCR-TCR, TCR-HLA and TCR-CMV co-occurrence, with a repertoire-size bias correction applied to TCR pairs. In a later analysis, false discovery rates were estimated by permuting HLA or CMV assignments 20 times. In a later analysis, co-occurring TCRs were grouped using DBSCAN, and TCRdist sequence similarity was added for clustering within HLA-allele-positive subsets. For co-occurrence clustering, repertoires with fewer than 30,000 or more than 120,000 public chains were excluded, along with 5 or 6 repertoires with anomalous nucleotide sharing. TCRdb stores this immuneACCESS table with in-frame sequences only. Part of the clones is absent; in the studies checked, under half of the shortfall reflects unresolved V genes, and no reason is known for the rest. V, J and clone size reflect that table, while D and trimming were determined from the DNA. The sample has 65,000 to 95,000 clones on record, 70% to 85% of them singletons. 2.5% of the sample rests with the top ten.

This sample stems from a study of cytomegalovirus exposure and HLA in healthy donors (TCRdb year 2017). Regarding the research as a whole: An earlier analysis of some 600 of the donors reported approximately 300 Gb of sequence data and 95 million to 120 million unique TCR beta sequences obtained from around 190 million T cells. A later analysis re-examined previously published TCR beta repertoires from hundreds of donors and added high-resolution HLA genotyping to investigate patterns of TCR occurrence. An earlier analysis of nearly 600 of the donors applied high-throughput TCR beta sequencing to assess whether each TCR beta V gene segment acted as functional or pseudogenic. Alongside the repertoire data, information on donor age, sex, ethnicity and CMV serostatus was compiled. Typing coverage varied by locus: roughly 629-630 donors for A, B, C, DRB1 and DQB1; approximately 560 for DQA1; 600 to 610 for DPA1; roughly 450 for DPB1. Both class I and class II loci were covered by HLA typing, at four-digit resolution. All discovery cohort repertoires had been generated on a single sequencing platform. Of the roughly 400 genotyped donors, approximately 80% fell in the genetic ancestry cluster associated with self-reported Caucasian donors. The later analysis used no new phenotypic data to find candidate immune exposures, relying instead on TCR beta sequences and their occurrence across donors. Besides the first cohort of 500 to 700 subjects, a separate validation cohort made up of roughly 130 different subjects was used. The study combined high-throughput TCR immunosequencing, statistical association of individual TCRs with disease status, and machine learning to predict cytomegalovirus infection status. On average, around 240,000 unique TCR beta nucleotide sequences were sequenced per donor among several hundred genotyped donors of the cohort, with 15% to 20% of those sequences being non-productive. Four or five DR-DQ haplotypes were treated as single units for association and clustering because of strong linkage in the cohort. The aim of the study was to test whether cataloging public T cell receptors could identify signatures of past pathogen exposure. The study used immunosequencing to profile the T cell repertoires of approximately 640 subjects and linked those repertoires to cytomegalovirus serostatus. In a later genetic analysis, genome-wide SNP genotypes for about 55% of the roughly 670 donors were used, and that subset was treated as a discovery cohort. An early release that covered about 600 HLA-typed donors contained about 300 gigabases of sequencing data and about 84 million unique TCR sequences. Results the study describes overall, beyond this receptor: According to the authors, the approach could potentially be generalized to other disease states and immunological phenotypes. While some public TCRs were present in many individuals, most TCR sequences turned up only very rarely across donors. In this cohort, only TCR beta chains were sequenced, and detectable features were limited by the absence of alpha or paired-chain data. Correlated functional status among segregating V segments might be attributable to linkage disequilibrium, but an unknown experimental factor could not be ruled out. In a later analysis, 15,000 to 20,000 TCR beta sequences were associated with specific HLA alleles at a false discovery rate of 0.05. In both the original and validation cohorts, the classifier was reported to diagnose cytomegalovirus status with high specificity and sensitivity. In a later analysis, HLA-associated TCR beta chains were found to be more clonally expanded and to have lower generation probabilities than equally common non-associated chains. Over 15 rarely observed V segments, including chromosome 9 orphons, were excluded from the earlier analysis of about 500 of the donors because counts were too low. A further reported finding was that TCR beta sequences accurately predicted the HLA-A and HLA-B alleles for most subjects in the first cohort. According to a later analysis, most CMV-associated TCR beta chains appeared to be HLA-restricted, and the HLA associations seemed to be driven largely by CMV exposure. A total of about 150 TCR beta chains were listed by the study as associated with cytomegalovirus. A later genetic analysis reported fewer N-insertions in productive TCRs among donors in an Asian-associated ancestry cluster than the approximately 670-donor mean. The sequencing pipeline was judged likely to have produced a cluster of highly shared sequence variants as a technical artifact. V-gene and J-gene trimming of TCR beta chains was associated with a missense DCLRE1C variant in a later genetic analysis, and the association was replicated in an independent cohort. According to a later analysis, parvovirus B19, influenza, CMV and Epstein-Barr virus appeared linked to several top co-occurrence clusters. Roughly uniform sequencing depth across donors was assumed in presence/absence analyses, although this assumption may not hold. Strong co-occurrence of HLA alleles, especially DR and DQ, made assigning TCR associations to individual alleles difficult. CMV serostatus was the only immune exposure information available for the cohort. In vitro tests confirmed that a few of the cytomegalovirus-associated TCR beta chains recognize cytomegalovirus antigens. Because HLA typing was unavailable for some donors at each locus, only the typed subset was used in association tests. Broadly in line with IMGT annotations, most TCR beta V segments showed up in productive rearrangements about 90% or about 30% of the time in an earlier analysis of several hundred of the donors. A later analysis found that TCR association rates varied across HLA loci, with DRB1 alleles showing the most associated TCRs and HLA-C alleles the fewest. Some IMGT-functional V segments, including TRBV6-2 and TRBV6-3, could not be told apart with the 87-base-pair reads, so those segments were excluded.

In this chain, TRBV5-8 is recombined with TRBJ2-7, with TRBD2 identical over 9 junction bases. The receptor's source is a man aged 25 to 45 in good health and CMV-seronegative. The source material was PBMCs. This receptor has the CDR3 CASSLGTSFYEQYF. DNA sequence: TGTGCCAGCAGCTTAGGGACTAGCTTCTACGAGCAGTACTTC.